This TCR beta chain was sequenced during a study of human thymus T cells. V was pared by 1 base and J by 1 base, with 1 base of the junction left unmatched. The CDR3 spans 15 residues. Germline CDR1 is SGHRS and CDR2 is YFSETQ. Resections from corrective heart surgery supplied the thymus tissue. All donors were healthy Finnish infants who were undergoing corrective surgery to treat congenital heart defects. Sequencing was performed with immunoSEQ multiplex PCR; in TCRdb, only in-frame clones are kept and a portion is missing. Altogether roughly 130,000 clones are present, 90% to 95% being singletons, with the ten largest covering 0.02% to 0.025%. Concerning this clone itself: Its antigen remains unknown.

General study results and limits: Thymic TCR repertoires of unrelated people reportedly overlapped highly. Thymic as well as blood repertoires seemed to favor certain V and J genes unevenly.

The chain recombines TRBV5-1 with TRBJ2-3; 9 positions agree with TRBD1. The sequence was obtained from a boy younger than two with a congenital heart defect but otherwise immunologically healthy. Material for sequencing was thymus tissue. CDR3 amino acids: CASSLWTGGTDTQYF. CDR3 DNA: TGCGCCAGCAGCTTGTGGACAGGGGGCACAGATACGCAGTATTTT. Full variable domain (remainder filled in from reference TRBV5-1 and TRBJ2-3): KAGVTQTPRYLIKTRGQQVTLSCSPISGHRSVSWYQQTPGQGLQFLFEYFSETQRNKGNFPGRFSGRQFSNSRSEMNVSTLELGDSALYLCASSLWTGGTDTQYFGPGTRLTVL.